The sequence of this TCR beta chain was determined in a study of blood T cell repertoires in COVID-19 (dated by TCRdb to 2020 to 2021). For the study in its entirety: Samples from collaborators originated in the United States, Italy and Spain and spanned both the acute and convalescent phases of COVID-19. The material from the prospective study consisted of cDNA or gDNA derived from T cells, B-cell-depleted T cells, or PBMCs. The dataset comprised deeply sampled blood TCRbeta repertoires from subjects exposed to, actively infected with, or recovered from COVID-19. The repertoires were released in a freely available public database meant as a resource for research on the immune response to SARS-CoV-2. Samples were obtained from the ongoing ImmuneRACE study (first 160 participants) and from over 1,000 subjects provided by 6 global collaborators. Sample metadata almost always included a de-identified subject ID, COVID-19 status, age in years and sex. Where HLA class I and class II types were available, the types were taken from metadata supplied by the sample provider, not from assay-based typing. On the study overall, not on this receptor specifically: The amount of clinical and demographic metadata varied by source and participant and was provided uncurated.

To note about this clone: There is no known antigen for this receptor. The record has no base qualities; no much larger clone is one base away.

Participants in the prospective study were enrolled through a virtual design, were aged roughly 18 to 95 years, and lived in 24 United States geographic areas. In the prospective study, cohorts were assigned on the basis of participant-reported clinical history obtained from a screening survey and a study questionnaire. ImmuneRACE Cohort 3 recovered participants were defined by two consecutive negative NP/OP PCR tests, healthcare professional clearance, or symptom resolution. Each participant in the prospective study had whole blood, serum and a nasopharyngeal or oropharyngeal swab collected by mobile phlebotomists. Participants in the prospective study had the option to provide additional blood draws and questionnaires over a roughly two-month period. Before DNA extraction, prospective study blood samples were shipped either frozen or at room temperature. From its cysteine to its phenylalanine, the CDR3 spans 15 amino acids. The CDR3 DNA has 45 bases and is translated from base 1. Unmatched junction bases come to 3, with V trimmed by 3 bases and J by 2 bases. According to the germline V gene, CDR1 reads MDHEN and CDR2 reads SYDVKM.

TCRbeta CDR3 regions were amplified from genomic DNA by means of the immunoSEQ Assay, a bias-controlled multiplex PCR. The authors' pipeline ran thus. Within the assay, amplification of reference gene primers was used to estimate how many nucleated cells each sample contained. To quantify the absolute abundance of each unique TCRbeta CDR3 rearrangement, sequence reads were collapsed and filtered. For each sample, productive Simpson clonality was calculated as the square root of Simpson's diversity index across productive rearrangements. TCRdb mirrors the immuneACCESS table, restricted to in-frame sequences. Some clones are absent from its copies; in checked studies, under half trace to an unresolved V gene, and the reason for the others is unknown. The D gene and trimming were derived from the DNA, and the V and J assignments and clone size from that table. For this sample the table gives approximately 200,000 clones, of which 86% were detected only once. The top ten clones comprise about 9.6% of the sample.

This TCR derives from a woman aged 25 to 45 who had recovered from COVID-19. The source material was PBMCs or T cells enriched from blood (not recorded which). The sequence links TRBV28 to TRBJ2-5, and 10 junction bases match TRBD2. CDR3 region: CASSFGLADQETQYF. The DNA sequence reads TGTGCCAGCAGTTTTGGACTAGCGGATCAAGAGACCCAGTACTTC.